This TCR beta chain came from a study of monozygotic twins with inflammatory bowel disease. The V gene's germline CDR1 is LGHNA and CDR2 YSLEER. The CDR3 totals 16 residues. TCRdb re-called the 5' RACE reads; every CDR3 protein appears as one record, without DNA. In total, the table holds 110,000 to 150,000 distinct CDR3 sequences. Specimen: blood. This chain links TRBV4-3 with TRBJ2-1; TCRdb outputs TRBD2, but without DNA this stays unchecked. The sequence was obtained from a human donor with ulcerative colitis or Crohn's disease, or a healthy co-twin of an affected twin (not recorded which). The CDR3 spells CASSRTSGSPYNEQFF.